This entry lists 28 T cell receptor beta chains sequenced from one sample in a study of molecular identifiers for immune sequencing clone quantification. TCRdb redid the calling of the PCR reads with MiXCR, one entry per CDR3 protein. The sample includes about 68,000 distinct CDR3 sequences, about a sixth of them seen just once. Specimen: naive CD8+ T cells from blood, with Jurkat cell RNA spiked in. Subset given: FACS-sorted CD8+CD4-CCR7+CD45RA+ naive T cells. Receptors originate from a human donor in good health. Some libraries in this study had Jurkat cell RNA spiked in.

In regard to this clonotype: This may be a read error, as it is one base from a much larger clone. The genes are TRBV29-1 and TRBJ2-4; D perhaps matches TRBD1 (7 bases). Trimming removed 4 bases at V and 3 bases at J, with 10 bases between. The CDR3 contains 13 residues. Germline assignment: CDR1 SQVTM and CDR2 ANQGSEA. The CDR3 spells CSVVRDSKNIQYF. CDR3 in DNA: TGCAGCGTTGTGCGGGACAGCAAAAACATTCAGTACTTC.

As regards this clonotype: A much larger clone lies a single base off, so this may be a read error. DNA of the CDR3: TGTGCCAGCAGTTGGACAGGGAGAGGCACTGAAGCTATCTTT. It encodes CASSWTGRGTEAIF. V gene TRBV28 combines with J gene TRBJ1-1, with TRBD1 identical over 8 bases. The CDR3 length is 14 residues. CDR1 and CDR2 from the germline V gene are MDHEN and SYDVKM.

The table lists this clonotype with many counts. The CDR3 sequence is CASSSRTDSYEQYF. The CDR3 nucleotides read TGTGCCAGCAGCTCCCGGACCGACTCCTACGAGCAGTACTTC. The gene calls are TRBV7-8 and TRBJ2-7, with D uncertain. The CDR3 spans 14 residues. Germline CDR1 and CDR2: SGHVS and FQNEAQ. With 4 bases removed from V and 0 bases from J, the gap between germline ends came to 10 bases.

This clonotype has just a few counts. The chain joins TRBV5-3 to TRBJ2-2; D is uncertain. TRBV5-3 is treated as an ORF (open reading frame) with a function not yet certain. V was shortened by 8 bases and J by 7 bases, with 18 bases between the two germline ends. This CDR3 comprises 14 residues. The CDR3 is CASSAEAWGGELFF. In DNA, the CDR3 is TGTGCCAGCAGCGCTGAAGCCTGGGGCGGGGAGCTGTTTTTT.

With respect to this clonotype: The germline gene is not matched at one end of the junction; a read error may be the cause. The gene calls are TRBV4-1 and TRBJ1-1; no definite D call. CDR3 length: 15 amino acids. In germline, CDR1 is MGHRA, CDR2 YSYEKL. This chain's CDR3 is CASSRERTMNTKAFF. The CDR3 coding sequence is TGCGCCAGCAGCCGAGAACGAACGATGAACACTAAAGCTTTCTTT.

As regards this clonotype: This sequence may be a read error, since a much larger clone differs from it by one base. The CDR3 DNA follows: TGCGCCATTACCCTAGGGAGTTGCAATGAGCAGTTCTTC. Translating it yields CAITLGSCNEQFF. The V gene is TRBV10-2, the J gene TRBJ2-1; the D gene is possibly TRBD2 (5 bases). V gave up 10 bases and J gave up 6 bases, with 16 bases separating them. The germline gives CDR1 WSHSY, CDR2 SAAADI. The CDR3 runs 13 residues.

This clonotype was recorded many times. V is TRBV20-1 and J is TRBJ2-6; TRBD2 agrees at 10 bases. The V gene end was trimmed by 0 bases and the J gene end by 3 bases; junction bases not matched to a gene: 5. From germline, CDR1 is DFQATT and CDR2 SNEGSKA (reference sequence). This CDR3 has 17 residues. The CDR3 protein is CSARDEASGSGANVLTF. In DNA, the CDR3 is TGCAGTGCTAGAGATGAAGCTAGCGGGAGTGGGGCCAACGTCCTGACTTTC.

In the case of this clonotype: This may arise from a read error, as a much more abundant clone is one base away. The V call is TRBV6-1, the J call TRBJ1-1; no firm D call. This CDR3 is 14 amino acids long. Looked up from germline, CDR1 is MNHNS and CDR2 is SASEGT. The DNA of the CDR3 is TGTGCCAGCGGTGAAGCTAGGGTTAACACTGAAGCTTTCTTT. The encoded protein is CASGEARVNTEAFF.

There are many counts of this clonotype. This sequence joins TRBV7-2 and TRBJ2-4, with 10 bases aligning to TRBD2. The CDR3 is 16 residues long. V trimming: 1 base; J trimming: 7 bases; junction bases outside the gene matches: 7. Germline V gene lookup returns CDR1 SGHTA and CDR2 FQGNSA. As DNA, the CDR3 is TGTGCCAGCAGCTTAGTTCCTAGCGGGAGTTTTAACATTCAGTACTTC. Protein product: CASSLVPSGSFNIQYF.

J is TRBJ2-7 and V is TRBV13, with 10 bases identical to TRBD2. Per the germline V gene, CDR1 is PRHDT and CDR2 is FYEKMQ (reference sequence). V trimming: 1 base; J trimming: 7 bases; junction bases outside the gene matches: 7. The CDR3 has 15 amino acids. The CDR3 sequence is CASSLVRLAGDEQYF. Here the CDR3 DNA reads TGTGCCAGCAGCTTAGTGCGGCTAGCGGGAGATGAGCAGTACTTC.

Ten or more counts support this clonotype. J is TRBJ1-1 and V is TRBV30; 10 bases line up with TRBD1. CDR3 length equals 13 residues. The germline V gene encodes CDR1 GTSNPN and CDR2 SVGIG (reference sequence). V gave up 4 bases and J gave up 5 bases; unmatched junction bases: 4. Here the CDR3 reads CAWIRQGATEAFF. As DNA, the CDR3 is TGTGCCTGGATAAGACAGGGGGCAACTGAAGCTTTCTTT.

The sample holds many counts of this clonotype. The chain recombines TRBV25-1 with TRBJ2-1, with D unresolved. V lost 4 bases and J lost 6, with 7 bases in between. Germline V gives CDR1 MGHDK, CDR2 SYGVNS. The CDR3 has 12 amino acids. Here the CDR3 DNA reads TGTGCCAGCAGTGTGTGGGCCAATGAGCAGTTCTTC. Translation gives CASSVWANEQFF.

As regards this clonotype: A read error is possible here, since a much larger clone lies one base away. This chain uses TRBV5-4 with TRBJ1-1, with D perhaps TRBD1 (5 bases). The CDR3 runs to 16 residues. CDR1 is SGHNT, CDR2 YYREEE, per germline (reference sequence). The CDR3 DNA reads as TGTGCCAGCAGCTCTGATTTAGGGGCTTTGAACACTGGAGCTTTCTTT. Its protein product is CASSSDLGALNTGAFF. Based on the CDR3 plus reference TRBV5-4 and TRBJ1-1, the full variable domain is ETGVTQSPTHLIKTRGQQVTLRCSSQSGHNTVSWYQQALGQGPQFIFQYYREEENGRGNFPPRFSGLQFPNYSSELNVNALELDDSALYLCASSSDLGALNTGAFFGQGTRLTVV.

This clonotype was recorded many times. The CDR3 sequence is CSASSGKNIQYF. CDR3 DNA: TGCAGTGCTAGTAGCGGCAAAAACATTCAGTACTTC. This sequence joins TRBV20-1 and TRBJ2-4, with D perhaps matching TRBD2 (6 bases). Germline V gene lookup returns CDR1 DFQATT and CDR2 SNEGSKA (reference sequence). The ends were cut back, 3 bases at V and 3 bases at J, with 6 bases in the middle. The CDR3 contains 12 residues.

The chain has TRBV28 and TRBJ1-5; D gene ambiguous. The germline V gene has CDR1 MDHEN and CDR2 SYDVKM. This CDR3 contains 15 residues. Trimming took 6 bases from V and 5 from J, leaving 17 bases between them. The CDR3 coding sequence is TGTGCCAGCAGCACCGACCCTCGGGGAGATCAGCCCCAGCATTTT. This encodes CASSTDPRGDQPQHF.

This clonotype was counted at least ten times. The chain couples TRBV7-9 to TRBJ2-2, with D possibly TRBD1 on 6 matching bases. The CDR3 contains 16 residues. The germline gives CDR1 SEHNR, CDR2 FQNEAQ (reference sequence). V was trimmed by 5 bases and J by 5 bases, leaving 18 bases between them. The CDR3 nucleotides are TGTGCCAGCAGCCCCCCGACAGGCCTCGGAACCGGGGAGCTGTTTTTT. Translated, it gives CASSPPTGLGTGELFF.

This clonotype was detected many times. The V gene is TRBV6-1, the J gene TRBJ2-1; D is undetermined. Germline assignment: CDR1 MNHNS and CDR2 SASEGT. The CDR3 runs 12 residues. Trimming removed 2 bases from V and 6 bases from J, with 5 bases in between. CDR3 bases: TGTGCCAGCAGTGAACACTCCAATGAGCAGTTCTTC. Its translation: CASSEHSNEQFF.

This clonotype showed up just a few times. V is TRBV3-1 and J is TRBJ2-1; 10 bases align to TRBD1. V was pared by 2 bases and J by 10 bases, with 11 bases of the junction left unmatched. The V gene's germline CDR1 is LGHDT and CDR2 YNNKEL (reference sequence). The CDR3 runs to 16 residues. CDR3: CASSQPGQGLGWEQFF. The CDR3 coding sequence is TGTGCCAGCAGCCAACCGGGACAGGGGCTCGGGTGGGAGCAGTTCTTC.

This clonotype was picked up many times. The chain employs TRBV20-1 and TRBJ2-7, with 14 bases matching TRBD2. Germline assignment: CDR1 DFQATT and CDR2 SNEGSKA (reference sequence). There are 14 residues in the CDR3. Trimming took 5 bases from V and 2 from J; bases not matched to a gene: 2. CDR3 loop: CSAGLAGGPYEQYF. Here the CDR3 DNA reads TGCAGTGCTGGACTAGCGGGAGGCCCCTACGAGCAGTACTTC.

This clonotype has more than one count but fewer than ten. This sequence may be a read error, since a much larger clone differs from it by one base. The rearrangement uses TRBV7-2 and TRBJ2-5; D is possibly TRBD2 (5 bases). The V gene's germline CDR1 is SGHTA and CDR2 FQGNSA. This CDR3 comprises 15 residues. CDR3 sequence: CASSLLSGISETRYF. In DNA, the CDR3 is TGTGCCAGCAGCTTGTTGTCGGGAATTTCGGAGACCCGGTACTTC.

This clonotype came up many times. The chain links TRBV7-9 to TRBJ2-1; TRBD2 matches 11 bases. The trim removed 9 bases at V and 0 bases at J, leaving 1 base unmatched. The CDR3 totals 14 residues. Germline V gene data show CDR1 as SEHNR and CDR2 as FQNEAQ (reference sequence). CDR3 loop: CASSGGGSYNEQFF. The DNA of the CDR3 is TGTGCCAGTAGCGGGGGGGGCTCCTACAATGAGCAGTTCTTC. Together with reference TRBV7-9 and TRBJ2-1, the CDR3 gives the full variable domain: DTGVSQNPRHKITKRGQNVTFRCDPISEHNRLYWYRQTLGQGPEFLTYFQNEAQLEKSRLLSDRFSAERPKGSFSTLEIQRTEQGDSAMYLCASSGGGSYNEQFFGPGTRLTVL.

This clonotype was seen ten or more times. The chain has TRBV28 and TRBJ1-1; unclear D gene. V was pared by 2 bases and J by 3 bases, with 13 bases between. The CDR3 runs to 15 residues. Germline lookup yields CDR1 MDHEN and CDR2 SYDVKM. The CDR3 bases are TGTGCCAGCAGTTTACCCGGGGTCCCCCACACTGAAGCTTTCTTT. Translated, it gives CASSLPGVPHTEAFF. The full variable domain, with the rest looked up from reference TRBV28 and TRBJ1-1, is DVKVTQSSRYLVKRTGEKVFLECVQDMDHENMFWYRQDPGLGLRLIYFSYDVKMKEKGDIPEGYSVSREKKERFSLILESASTNQTSMYLCASSLPGVPHTEAFFGQGTRLTVV.

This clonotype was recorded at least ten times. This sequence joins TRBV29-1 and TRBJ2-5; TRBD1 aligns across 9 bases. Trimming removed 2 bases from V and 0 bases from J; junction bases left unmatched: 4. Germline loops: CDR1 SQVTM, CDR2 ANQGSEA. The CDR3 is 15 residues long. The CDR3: CSVELGTGYQETQYF. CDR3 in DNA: TGCAGCGTTGAATTGGGGACAGGGTACCAAGAGACCCAGTACTTC.

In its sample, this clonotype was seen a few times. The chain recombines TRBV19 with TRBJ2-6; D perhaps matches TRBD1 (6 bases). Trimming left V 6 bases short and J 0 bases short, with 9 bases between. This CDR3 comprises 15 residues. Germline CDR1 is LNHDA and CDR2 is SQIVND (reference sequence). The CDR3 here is CASRTGPSGANVLTF. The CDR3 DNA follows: TGTGCCAGTAGGACAGGCCCCTCTGGGGCCAACGTCCTGACTTTC. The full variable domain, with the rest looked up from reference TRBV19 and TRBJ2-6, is DGGITQSPKYLFRKEGQNVTLSCEQNLNHDAMYWYRQDPGQGLRLIYYSQIVNDFQKGDIAEGYSVSREKKESFPLTVTSAQKNPTAFYLCASRTGPSGANVLTFGAGSRLTVL.

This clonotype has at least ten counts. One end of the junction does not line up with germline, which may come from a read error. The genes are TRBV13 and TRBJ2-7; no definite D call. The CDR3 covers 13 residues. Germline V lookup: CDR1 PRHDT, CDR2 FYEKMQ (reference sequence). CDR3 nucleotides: TGTGCCAGCAGCTTACGTTCCTCCCACGAGCAGTACTTC. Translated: CASSLRSSHEQYF.

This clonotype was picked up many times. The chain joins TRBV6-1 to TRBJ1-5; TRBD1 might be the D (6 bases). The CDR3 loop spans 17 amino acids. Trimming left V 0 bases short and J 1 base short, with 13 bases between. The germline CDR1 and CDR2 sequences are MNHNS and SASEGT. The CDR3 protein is CASSEAFGGASNQPQHF. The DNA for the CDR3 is TGTGCCAGCAGTGAAGCGTTTGGGGGCGCGAGCAATCAGCCCCAGCATTTT.

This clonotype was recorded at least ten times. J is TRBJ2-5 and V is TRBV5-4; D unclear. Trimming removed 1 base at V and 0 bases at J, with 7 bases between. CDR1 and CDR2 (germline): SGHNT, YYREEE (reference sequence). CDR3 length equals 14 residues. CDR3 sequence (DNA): TGTGCCAGCAGCTTGTTACAAGACCAAGAGACCCAGTACTTC. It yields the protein CASSLLQDQETQYF.

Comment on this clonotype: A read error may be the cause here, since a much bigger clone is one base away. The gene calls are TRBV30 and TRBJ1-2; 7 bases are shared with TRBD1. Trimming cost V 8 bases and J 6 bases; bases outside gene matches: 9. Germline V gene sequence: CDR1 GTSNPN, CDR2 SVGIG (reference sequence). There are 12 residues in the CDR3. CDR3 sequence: CARFTGTDGYTF. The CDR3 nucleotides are TGTGCCCGGTTTACCGGGACAGATGGCTACACCTTC.